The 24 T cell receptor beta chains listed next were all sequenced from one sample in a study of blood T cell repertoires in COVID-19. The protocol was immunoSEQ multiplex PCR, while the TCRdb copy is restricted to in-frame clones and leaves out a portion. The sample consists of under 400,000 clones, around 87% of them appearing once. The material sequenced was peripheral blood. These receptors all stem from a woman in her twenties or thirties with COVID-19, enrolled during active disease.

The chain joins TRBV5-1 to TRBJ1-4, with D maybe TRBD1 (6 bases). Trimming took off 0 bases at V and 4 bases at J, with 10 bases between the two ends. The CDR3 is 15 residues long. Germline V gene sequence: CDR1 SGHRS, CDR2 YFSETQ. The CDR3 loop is CASSLGGQLNEKLFF. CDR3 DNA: TGCGCCAGCAGCTTGGGGGGACAACTTAATGAAAAACTGTTTTTT. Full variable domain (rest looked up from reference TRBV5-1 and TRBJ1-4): KAGVTQTPRYLIKTRGQQVTLSCSPISGHRSVSWYQQTPGQGLQFLFEYFSETQRNKGNFPGRFSGRQFSNSRSEMNVSTLELGDSALYLCASSLGGQLNEKLFFGSGTQLSVL.

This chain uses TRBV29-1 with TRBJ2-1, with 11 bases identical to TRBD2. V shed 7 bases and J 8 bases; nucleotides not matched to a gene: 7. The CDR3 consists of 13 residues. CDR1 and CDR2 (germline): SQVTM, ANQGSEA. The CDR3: CSGTSGSSYEQFF. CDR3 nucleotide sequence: TGCAGCGGAACTAGCGGGAGTAGCTATGAGCAGTTCTTC.

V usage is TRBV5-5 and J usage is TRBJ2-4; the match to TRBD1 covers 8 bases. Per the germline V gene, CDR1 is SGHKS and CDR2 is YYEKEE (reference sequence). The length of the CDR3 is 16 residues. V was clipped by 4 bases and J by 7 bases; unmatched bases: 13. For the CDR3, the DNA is TGTGCCAGCAGCCCGGGAGACAGGGGTATTTGGAACATTCAGTACTTC. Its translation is CASSPGDRGIWNIQYF. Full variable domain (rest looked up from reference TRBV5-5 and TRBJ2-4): DAGVTQSPTHLIKTRGQQVTLRCSPISGHKSVSWYQQVLGQGPQFIFQYYEKEERGRGNFPDRFSARQFPNYSSELNVNALLLGDSALYLCASSPGDRGIWNIQYFGAGTRLSVL.

The CDR3 DNA follows: TGTGCCAGCAGCGTAGGGGGTGGGGCGGGAACTGAAGCTTTCTTT. This sequence encodes CASSVGGGAGTEAFF. This chain joins TRBV9 and TRBJ1-1; perhaps TRBD1 as D (5 bases). Per the germline V gene, CDR1 is SGDLS and CDR2 is YYNGEE. V was shortened by 0 bases and J by 5 bases, with 14 bases between the two germline ends. CDR3 length equals 15 residues.

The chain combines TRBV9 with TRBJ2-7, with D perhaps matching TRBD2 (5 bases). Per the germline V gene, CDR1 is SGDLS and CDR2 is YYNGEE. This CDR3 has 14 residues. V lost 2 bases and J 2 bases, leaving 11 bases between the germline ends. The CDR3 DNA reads TGTGCCAGCAGCGTGGGCGGGCTCACCTACGAGCAGTACTTC. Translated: CASSVGGLTYEQYF. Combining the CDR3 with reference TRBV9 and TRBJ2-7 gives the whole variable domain DSGVTQTPKHLITATGQRVTLRCSPRSGDLSVYWYQQSLDQGLQFLIQYYNGEERAKGNILERFSAQQFPDLHSELNLSSLELGDSALYFCASSVGGLTYEQYFGPGTRLTVT.

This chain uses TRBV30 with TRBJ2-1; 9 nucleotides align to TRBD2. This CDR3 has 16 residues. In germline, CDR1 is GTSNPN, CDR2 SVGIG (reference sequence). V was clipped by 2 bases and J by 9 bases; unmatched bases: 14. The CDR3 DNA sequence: TGTGCCTGGAGTAAACCTCGATTAGCGGGAGCTCTTGAGCAGTTCTTC. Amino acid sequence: CAWSKPRLAGALEQFF.

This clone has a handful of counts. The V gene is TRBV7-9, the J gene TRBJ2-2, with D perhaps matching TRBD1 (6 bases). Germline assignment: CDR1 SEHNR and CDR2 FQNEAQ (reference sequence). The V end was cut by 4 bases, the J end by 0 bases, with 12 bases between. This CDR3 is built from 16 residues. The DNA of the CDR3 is TGTGCCAGCAGCTCGGGACATACGGCGAACACCGGGGAGCTGTTTTTT. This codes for CASSSGHTANTGELFF. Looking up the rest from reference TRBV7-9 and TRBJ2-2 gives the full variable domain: DTGVSQNPRHKITKRGQNVTFRCDPISEHNRLYWYRQTLGQGPEFLTYFQNEAQLEKSRLLSDRFSAERPKGSFSTLEIQRTEQGDSAMYLCASSSGHTANTGELFFGEGSRLTVL.

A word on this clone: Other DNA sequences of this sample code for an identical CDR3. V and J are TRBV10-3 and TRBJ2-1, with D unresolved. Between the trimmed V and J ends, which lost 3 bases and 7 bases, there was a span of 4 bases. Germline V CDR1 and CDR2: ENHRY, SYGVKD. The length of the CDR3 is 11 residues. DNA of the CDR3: TGTGCCATCAGTGACTTAAATGAGCAGTTCTTC. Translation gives CAISDLNEQFF.

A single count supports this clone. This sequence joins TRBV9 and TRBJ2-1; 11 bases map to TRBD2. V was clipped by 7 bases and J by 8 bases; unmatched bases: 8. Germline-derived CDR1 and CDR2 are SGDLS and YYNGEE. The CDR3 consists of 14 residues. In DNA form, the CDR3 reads TGTGCCAGCGGTGGTAGCGGGAGGGCCCATGAGCAGTTCTTC. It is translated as CASGGSGRAHEQFF.

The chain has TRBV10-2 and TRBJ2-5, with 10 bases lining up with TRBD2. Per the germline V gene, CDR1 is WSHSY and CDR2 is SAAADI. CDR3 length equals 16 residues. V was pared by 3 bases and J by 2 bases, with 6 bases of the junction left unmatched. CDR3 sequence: CASSDELAGVQETQYF. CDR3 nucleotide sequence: TGCGCCAGCAGTGATGAGCTAGCGGGAGTTCAAGAGACCCAGTACTTC.

The CDR3 nucleotides read TGTGCCAGCAGTGCAAAAGCGGGGGGCACCGGGGAGCTGTTTTTT. It specifies CASSAKAGGTGELFF. This chain joins TRBV6-4 and TRBJ2-2; TRBD2 matches at 9 bases. The CDR3 has 15 residues. Germline-derived CDR1 and CDR2 are MRHNA and SNTAGT. Trimming took 4 bases from V and 4 from J; bases not matched to a gene: 4.

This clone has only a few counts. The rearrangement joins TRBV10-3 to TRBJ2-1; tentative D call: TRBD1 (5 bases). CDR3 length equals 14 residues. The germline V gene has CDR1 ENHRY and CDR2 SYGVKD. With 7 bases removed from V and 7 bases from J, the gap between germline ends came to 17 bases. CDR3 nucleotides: TGTGCCATCAACGATCGCGAAGGGGCGAATGAGCAGTTCTTC. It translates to CAINDREGANEQFF.

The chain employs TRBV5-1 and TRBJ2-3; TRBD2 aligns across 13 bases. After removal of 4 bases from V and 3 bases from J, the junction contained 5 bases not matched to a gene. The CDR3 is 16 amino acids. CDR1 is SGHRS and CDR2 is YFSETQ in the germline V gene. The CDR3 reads CASSAGLAGITDTQYF. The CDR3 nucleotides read TGCGCCAGCAGCGCGGGACTAGCGGGAATTACAGATACGCAGTATTTT.

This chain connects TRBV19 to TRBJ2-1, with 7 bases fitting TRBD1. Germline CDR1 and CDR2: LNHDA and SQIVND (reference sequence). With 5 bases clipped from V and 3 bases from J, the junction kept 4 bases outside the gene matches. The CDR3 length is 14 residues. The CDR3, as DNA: TGTGCCAGTAGTCCCAGGGGGTTCTACAATGAGCAGTTCTTC. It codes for CASSPRGFYNEQFF.

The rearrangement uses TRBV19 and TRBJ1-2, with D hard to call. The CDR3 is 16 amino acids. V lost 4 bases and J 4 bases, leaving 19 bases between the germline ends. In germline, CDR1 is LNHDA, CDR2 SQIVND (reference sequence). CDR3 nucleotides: TGTGCCAGTAGTACCCCCTTCGGTTCGCTCGCCTATGGCTACACCTTC. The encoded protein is CASSTPFGSLAYGYTF.

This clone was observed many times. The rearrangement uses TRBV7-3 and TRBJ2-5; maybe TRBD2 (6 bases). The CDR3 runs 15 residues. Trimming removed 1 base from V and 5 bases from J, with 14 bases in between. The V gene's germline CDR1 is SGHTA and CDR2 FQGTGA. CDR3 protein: CASSLKEGPRETQYF. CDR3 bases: TGTGCCAGCAGCTTAAAGGAGGGCCCGAGGGAGACCCAGTACTTC.

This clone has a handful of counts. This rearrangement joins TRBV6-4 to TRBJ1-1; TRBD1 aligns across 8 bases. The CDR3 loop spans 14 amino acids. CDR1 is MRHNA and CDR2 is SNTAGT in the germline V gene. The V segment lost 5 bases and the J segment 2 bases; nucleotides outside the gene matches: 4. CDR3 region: CASSTGQGNTEAFF. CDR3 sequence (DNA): TGTGCCAGCAGTACTGGACAGGGAAACACTGAAGCTTTCTTT.

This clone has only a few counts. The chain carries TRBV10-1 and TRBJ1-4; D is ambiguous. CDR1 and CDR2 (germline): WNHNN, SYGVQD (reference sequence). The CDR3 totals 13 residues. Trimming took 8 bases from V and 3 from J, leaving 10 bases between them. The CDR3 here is CASQRAANEKLFF. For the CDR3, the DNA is TGCGCCAGCCAGAGGGCGGCTAATGAAAAACTGTTTTTT.

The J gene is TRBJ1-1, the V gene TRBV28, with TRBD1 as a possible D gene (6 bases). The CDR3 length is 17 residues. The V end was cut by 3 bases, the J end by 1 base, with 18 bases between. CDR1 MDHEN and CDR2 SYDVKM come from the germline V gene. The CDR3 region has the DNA TGTGCCAGCAGTTTCTCTACGGGACACCGCTCGAACACTGAAGCTTTCTTT. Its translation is CASSFSTGHRSNTEAFF.

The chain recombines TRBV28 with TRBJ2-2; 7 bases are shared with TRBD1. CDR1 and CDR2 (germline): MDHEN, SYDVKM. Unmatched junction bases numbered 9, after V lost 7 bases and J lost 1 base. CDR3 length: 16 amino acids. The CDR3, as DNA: TGTGCCAGCAACAAACCGGGACAGATGAACACCGGGGAGCTGTTTTTT. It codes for CASNKPGQMNTGELFF.

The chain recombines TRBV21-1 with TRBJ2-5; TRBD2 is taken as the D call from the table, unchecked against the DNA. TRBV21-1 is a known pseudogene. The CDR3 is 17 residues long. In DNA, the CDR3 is TGTGCCAGCAGCAAACCCCGGCGCGGGAGCGAAGAAGAGACCCAGTACTTC. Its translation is CASSKPRRGSEEETQYF.

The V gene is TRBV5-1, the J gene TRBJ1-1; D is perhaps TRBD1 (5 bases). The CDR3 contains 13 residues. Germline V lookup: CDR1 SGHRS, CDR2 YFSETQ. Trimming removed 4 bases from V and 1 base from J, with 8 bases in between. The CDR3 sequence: CASSQTGNTEAFF. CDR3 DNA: TGCGCCAGCAGCCAAACAGGGAACACTGAAGCTTTCTTT. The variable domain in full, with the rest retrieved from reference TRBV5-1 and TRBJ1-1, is KAGVTQTPRYLIKTRGQQVTLSCSPISGHRSVSWYQQTPGQGLQFLFEYFSETQRNKGNFPGRFSGRQFSNSRSEMNVSTLELGDSALYLCASSQTGNTEAFFGQGTRLTVV.

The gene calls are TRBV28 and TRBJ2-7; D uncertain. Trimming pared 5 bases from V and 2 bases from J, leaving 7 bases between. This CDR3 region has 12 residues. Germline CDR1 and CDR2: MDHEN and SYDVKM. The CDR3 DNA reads TGTGCCAGCAGTACTTTGGCCTACGAGCAGTACTTC. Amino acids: CASSTLAYEQYF.

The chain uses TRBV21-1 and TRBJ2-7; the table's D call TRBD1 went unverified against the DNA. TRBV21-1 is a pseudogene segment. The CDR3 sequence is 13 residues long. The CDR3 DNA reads TGTGCCACCAAAAGTCCCAGGCCCTACGAGCAGTACTTC. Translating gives CATKSPRPYEQYF.